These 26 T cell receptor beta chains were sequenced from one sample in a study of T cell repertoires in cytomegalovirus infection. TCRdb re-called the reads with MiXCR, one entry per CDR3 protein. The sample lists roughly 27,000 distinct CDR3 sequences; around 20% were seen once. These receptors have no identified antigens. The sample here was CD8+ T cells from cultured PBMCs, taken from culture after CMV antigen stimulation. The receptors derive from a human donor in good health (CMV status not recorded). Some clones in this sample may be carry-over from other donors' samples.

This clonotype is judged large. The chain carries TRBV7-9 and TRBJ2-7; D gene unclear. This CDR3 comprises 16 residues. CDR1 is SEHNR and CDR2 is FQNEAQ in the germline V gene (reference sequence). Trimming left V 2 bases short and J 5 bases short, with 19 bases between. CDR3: CASSLIGVGSSNEQYF. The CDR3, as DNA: TGTGCCAGCAGCTTAATTGGCGTTGGTAGCTCAAACGAGCAGTACTTC.

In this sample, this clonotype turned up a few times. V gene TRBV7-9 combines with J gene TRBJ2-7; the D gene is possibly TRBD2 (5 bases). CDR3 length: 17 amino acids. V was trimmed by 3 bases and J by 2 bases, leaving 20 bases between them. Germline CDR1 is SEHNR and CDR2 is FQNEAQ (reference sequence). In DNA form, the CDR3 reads TGTGCCAGCAGCTTCGGAGGACGTTACGACGGAGCCTACGAGCAGTACTTC. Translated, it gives CASSFGGRYDGAYEQYF.

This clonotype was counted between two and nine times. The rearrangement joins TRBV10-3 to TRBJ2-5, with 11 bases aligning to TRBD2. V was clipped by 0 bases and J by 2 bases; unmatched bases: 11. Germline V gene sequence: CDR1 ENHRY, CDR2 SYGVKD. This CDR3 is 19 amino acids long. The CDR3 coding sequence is TGTGCCATCAGTGAGTCTACGACTAGCGGGGACCCCCCTCAAGAGACCCAGTACTTC. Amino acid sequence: CAISESTTSGDPPQETQYF.

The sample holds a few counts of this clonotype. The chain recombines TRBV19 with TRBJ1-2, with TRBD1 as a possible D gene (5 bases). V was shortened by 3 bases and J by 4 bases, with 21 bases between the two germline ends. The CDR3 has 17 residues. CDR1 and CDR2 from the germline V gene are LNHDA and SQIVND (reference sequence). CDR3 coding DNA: TGTGCCAGTAGTATCATGGGGCAGGCCCAACATTCCTATGGCTACACCTTC. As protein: CASSIMGQAQHSYGYTF. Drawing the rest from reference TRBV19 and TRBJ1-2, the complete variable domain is DGGITQSPKYLFRKEGQNVTLSCEQNLNHDAMYWYRQDPGQGLRLIYYSQIVNDFQKGDIAEGYSVSREKKESFPLTVTSAQKNPTAFYLCASSIMGQAQHSYGYTFGSGTRLTVV.

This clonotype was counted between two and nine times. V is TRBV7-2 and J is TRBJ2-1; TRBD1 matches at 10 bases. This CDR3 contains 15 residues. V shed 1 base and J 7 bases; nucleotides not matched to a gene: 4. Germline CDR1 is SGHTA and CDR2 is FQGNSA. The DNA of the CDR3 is TGTGCCAGCAGCTTAGAGACAGGGGGCTTGAATGAGCAGTTCTTC. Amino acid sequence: CASSLETGGLNEQFF.

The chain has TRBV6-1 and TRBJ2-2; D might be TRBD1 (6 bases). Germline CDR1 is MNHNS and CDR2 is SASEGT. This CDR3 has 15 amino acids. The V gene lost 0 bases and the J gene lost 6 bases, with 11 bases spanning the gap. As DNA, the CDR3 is TGTGCCAGCAGTGAAGCAAACAGGGTGGCCGGGGAGCTGTTTTTT. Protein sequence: CASSEANRVAGELFF.

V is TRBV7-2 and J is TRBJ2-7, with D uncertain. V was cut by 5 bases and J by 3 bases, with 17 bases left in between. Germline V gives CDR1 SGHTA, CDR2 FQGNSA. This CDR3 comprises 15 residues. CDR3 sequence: CASSPPPPRRYEQYF. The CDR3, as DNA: TGTGCCAGCAGCCCCCCTCCCCCTAGGCGCTACGAGCAGTACTTC.

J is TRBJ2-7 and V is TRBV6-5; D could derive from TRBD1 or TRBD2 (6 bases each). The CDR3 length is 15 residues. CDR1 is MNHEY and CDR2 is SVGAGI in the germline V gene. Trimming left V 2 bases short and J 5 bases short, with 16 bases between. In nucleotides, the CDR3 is TGTGCCAGCAGTTACGGAGAGGGGGGCCTCAACGAGCAGTACTTC. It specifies CASSYGEGGLNEQYF.

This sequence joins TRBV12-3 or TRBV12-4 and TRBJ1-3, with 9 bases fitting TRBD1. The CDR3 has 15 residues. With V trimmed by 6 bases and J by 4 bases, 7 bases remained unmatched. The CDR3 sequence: CASRAQGQGGNTIYF. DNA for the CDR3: TGTGCCAGCAGGGCGCAGGGACAGGGCGGAAACACCATATATTTT.

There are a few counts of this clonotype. CDR3 in amino acids: CASSTPNSAGETQYF. The CDR3, as DNA: TGTGCCAGCAGCACTCCTAACTCAGCGGGAGAGACCCAGTACTTC. The chain carries TRBV7-9 and TRBJ2-5, with D maybe TRBD2 (6 bases). This CDR3 comprises 15 residues. V was cut by 5 bases and J by 4 bases, with 17 bases left in between. Per the germline V gene, CDR1 is SEHNR and CDR2 is FQNEAQ (reference sequence). Full variable domain (remainder filled in from reference TRBV7-9 and TRBJ2-5): DTGVSQNPRHKITKRGQNVTFRCDPISEHNRLYWYRQTLGQGPEFLTYFQNEAQLEKSRLLSDRFSAERPKGSFSTLEIQRTEQGDSAMYLCASSTPNSAGETQYFGPGTRLLVL.

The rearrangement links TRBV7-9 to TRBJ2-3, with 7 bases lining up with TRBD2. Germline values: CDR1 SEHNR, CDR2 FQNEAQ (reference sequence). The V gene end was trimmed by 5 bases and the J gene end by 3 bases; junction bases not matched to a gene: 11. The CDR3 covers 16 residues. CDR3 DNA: TGTGCCAGCAGCCCTGGCCGTAGCGGGTGGACAGATACGCAGTATTTT. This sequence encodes CASSPGRSGWTDTQYF.

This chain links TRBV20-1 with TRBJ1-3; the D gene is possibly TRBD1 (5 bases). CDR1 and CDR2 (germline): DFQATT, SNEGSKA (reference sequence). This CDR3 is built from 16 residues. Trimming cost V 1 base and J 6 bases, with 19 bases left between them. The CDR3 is CSARVWSGNPQNTIYF. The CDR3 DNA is TGCAGTGCTAGAGTGTGGTCAGGGAACCCGCAAAACACCATATATTTT.

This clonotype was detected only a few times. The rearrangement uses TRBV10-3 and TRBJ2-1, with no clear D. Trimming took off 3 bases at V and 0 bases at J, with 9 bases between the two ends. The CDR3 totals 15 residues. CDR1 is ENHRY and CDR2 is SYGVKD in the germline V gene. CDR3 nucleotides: TGTGCCATCAGTGACCCCCAGAGCTCCTACAATGAGCAGTTCTTC. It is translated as CAISDPQSSYNEQFF.

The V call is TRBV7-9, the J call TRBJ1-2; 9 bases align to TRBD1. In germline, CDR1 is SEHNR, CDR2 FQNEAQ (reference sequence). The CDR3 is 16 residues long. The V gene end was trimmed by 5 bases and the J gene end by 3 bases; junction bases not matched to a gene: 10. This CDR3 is CASSQASTGGDYGYTF. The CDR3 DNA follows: TGTGCCAGCAGCCAAGCCTCGACAGGGGGTGACTATGGCTACACCTTC.

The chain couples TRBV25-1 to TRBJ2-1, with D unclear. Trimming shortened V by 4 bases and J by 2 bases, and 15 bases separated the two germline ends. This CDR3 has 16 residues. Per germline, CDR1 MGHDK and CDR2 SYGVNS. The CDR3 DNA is TGTGCCAGCAGTGGCCCTAGGGTGTTGGCCTACAATGAGCAGTTCTTC. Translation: CASSGPRVLAYNEQFF.

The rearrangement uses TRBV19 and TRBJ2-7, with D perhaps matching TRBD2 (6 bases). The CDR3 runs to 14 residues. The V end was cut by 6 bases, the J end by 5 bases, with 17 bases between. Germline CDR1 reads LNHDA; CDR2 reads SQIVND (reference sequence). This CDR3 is CASRAVGLWDEQYF. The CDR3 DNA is TGTGCCAGTAGGGCGGTGGGACTTTGGGACGAGCAGTACTTC.

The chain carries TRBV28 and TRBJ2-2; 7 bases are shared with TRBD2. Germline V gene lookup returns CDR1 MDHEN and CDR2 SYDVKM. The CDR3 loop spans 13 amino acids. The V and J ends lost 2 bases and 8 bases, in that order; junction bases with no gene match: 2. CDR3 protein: CASSLRTSGELFF. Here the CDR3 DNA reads TGTGCCAGCAGTTTACGGACTAGTGGGGAGCTGTTTTTT.

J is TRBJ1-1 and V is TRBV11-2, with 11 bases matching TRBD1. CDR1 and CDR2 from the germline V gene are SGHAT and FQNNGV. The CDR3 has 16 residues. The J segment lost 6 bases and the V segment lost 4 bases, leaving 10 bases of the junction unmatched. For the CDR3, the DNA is TGTGCCAGCAGCTCATGGACAGGGGGCCGGCTCTCTGAAGCTTTCTTT. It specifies CASSSWTGGRLSEAFF.

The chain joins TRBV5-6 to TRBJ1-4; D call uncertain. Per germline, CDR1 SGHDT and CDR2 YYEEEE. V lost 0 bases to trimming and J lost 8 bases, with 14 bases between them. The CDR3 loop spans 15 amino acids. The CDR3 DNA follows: TGTGCCAGCAGCTTGGCTTCAAGATTGGGCGAAAAACTGTTTTTT. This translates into CASSLASRLGEKLFF.

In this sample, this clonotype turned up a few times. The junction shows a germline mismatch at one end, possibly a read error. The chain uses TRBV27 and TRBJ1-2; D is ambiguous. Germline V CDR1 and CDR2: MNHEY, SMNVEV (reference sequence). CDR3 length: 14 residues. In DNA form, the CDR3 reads TGTGCCAGCAATTTAGTTCCCCGGGCCTATGGCTACACCTTC. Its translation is CASNLVPRAYGYTF.

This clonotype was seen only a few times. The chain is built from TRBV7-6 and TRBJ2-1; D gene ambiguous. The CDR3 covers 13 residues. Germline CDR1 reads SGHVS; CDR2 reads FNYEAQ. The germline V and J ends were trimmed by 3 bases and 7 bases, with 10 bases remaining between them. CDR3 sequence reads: CASSFESGNEQFF. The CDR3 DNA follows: TGTGCCAGCAGCTTCGAATCTGGTAATGAGCAGTTCTTC.

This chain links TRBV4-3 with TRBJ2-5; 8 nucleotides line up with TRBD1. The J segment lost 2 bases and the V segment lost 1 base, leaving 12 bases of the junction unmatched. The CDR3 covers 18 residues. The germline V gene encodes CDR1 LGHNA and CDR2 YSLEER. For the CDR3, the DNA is TGCGCCAGCAGCCAAGTCCCCTTCGGACAGGGCCTACAAGAGACCCAGTACTTC. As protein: CASSQVPFGQGLQETQYF.

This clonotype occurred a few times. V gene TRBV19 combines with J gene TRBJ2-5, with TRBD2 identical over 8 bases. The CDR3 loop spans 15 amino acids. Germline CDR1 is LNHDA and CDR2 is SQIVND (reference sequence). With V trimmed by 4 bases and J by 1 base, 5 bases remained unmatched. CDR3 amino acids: CASSTGGGSQETQYF. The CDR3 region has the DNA TGTGCCAGTAGTACCGGGGGGGGGTCCCAAGAGACCCAGTACTTC.

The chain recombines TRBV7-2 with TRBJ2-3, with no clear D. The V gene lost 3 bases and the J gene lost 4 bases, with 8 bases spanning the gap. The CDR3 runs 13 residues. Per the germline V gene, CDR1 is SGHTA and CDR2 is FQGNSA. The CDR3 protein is CASSFMNADTQYF. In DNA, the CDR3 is TGTGCCAGCAGCTTCATGAATGCAGATACGCAGTATTTT.

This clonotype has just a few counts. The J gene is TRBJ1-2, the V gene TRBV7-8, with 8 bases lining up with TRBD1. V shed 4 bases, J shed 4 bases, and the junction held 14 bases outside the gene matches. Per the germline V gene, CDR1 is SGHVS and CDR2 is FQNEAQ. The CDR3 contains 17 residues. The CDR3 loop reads CASSSAGSRQGSYGYTF. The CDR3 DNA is TGTGCCAGCAGCTCCGCTGGGAGTCGACAGGGGAGCTATGGCTACACCTTC.

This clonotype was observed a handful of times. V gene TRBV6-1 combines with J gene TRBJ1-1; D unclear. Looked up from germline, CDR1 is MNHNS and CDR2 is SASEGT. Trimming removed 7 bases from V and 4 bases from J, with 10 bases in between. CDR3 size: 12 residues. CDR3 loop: CASKAWGTEAFF. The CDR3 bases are TGTGCCAGCAAAGCCTGGGGCACTGAAGCTTTCTTT.